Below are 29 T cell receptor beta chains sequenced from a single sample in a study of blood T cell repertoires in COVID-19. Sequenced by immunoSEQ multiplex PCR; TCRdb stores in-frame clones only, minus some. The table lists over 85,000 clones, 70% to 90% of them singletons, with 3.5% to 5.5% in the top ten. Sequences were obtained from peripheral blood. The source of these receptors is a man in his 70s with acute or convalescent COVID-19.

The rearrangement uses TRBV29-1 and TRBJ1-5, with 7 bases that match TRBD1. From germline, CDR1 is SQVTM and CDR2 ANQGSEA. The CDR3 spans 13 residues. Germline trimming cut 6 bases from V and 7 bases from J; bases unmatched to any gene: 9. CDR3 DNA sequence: TGCAGCGTCGCCAGGGGGTTTGACCAGCCCCAGCATTTT. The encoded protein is CSVARGFDQPQHF.

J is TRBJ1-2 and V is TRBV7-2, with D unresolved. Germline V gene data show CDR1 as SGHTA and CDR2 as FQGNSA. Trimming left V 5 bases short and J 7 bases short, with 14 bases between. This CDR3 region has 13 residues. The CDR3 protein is CASSVVRSSGYTF. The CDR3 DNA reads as TGTGCCAGCAGCGTAGTACGGTCGAGTGGCTACACCTTC.

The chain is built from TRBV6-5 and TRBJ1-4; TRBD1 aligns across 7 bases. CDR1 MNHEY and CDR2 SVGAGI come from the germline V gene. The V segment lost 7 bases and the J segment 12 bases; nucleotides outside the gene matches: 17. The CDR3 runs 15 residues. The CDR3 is CASTDFGTALWELFF. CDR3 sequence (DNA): TGTGCCAGCACCGACTTTGGGACAGCTCTTTGGGAACTGTTTTTT.

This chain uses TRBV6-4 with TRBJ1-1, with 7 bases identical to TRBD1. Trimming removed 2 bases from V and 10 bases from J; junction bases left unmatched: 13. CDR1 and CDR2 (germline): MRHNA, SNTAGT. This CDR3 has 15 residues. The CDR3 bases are TGTGCCAGCAGTGACATGGAGGCAGGGGGTAACGGAGCTTTCTTT. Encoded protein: CASSDMEAGGNGAFF.

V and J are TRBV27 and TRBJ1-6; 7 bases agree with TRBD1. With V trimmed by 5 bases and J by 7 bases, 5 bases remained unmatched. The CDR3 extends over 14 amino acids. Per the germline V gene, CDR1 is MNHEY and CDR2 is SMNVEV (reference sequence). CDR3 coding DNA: TGTGCCAGCAGTCCCACAGGGGTGAATTCACCCCTCCACTTT. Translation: CASSPTGVNSPLHF.

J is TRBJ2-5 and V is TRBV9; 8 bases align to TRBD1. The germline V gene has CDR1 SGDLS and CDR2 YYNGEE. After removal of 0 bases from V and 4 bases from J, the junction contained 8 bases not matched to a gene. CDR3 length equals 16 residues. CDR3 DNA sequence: TGTGCCAGCAGCGTAGCCGCCTCAGGGGGCGGAGAGACCCAGTACTTC. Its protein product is CASSVAASGGGETQYF.

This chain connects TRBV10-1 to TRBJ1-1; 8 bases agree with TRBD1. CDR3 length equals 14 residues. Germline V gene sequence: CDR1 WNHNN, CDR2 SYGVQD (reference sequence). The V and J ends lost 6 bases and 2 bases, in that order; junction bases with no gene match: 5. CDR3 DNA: TGCGCCAGCAGGCCGACAGGGGACAACACTGAAGCTTTCTTT. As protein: CASRPTGDNTEAFF.

The chain's CDR3 is CASNGQGSPLHF. The CDR3 bases are TGTGCCAGCAACGGACAGGGATCACCCCTCCACTTT. The chain uses TRBV6-5 and TRBJ1-6, with 8 bases fitting TRBD1. The CDR3 extends over 12 amino acids. The ends lost 7 bases at V and 10 bases at J; junction bases unmatched: 3. Germline CDR1 MNHEY, CDR2 SVGAGI.

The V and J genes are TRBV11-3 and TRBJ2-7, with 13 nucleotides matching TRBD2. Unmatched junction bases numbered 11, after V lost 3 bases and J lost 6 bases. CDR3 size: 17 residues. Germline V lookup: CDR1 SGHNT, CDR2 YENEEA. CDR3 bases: TGTGCCAGCAGCTTCCCAACTAGCGGGGGGGCGGATCCCGAGCAGTACGTC. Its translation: CASSFPTSGGADPEQYV.

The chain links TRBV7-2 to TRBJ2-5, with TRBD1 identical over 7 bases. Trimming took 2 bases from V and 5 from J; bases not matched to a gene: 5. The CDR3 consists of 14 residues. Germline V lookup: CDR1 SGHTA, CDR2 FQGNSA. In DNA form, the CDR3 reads TGTGCCAGCAGCTTAAACAGGGGCGGGGAGACCCAGTACTTC. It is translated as CASSLNRGGETQYF.

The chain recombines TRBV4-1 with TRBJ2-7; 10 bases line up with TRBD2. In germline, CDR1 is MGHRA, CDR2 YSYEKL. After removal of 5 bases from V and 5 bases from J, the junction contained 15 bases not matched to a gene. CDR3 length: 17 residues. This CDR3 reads CASSSRVAGGQKNEQYF. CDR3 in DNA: TGCGCCAGCAGCAGTCGAGTAGCGGGGGGCCAAAAAAACGAGCAGTACTTC.

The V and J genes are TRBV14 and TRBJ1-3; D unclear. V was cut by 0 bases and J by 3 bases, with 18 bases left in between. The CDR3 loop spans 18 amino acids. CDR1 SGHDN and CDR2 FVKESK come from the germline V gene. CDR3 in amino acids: CASSQENINVFIGNTIYF. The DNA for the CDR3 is TGTGCCAGCAGCCAAGAAAACATCAACGTCTTTATTGGAAACACCATATATTTT.

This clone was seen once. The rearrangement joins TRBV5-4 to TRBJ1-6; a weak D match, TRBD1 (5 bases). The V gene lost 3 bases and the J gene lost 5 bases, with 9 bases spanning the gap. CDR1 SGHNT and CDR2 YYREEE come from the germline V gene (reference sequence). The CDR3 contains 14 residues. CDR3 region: CASSSQGNNSPLHF. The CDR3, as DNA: TGTGCCAGCAGCTCTCAGGGAAATAATTCACCCCTCCACTTT.

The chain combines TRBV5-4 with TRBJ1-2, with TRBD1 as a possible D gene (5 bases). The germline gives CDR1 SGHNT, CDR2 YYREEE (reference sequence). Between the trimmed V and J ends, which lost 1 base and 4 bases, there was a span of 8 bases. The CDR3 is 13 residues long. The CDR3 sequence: CASSLRGGYGYTF. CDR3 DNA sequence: TGTGCCAGCAGCTTGAGGGGAGGCTATGGCTACACCTTC.

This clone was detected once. DNA of the CDR3: TGCGCCAGCAGCTCATCGGGACAGGGCGGCACCGGGGAGCTGTTTTTT. It translates to CASSSSGQGGTGELFF. V usage is TRBV5-1 and J usage is TRBJ2-2; 9 positions agree with TRBD1. This CDR3 is 16 amino acids long. Losses at the gene ends were 3 bases for V and 4 bases for J; bases not matched to a gene: 7. Germline CDR1 and CDR2: SGHRS and YFSETQ. Full variable domain (outside the CDR3, taken from reference TRBV5-1 and TRBJ2-2): KAGVTQTPRYLIKTRGQQVTLSCSPISGHRSVSWYQQTPGQGLQFLFEYFSETQRNKGNFPGRFSGRQFSNSRSEMNVSTLELGDSALYLCASSSSGQGGTGELFFGEGSRLTVL.

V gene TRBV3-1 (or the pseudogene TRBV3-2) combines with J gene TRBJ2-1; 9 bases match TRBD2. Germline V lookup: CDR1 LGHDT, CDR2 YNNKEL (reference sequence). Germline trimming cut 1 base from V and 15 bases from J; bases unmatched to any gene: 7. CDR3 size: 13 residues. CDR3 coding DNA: TGTGCCAGCAGCCAAGCCCGGGGGACTAGCCGGTTCTTC. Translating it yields CASSQARGTSRFF.

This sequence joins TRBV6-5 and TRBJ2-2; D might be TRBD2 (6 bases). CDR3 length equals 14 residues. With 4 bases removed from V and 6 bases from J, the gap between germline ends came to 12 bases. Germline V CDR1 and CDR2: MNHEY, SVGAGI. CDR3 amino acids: CASSLEGSAGELFF. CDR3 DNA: TGTGCCAGCAGTTTGGAGGGGTCGGCCGGGGAGCTGTTTTTT.

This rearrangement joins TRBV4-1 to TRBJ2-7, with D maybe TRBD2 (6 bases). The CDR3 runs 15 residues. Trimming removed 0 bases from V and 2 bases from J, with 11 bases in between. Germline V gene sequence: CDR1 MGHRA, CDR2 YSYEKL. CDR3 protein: CASSQDPVAAYEQYF. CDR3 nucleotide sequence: TGCGCCAGCAGCCAAGATCCCGTAGCGGCCTACGAGCAGTACTTC.

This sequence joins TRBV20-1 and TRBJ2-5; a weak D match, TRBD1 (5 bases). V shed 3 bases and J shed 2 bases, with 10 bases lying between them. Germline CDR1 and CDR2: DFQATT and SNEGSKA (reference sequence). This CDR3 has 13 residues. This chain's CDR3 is CSASKTVQETQYF. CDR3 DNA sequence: TGCAGTGCTAGTAAGACAGTACAAGAGACCCAGTACTTC.

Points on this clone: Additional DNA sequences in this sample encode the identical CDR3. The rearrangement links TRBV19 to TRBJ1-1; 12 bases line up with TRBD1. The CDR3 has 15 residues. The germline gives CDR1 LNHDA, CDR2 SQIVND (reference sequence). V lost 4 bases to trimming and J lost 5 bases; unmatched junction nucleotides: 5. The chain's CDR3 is CASSKGQGARTEAFF. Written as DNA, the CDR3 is TGTGCCAGTAGTAAGGGACAGGGGGCGAGGACTGAAGCTTTCTTT.

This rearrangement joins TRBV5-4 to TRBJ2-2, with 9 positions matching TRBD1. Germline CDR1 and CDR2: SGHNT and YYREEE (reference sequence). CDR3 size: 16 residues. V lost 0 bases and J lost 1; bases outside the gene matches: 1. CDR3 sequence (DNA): TGTGCCAGCAGCTTGGTGGGACAGGGGAACACCGGGGAGCTGTTTTTT. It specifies CASSLVGQGNTGELFF.

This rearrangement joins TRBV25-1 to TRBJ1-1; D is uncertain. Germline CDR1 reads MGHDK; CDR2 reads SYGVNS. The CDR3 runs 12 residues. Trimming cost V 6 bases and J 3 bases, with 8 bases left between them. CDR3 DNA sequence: TGTGCCAGCAGGCAGGCTTACACTGAAGCTTTCTTT. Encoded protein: CASRQAYTEAFF.

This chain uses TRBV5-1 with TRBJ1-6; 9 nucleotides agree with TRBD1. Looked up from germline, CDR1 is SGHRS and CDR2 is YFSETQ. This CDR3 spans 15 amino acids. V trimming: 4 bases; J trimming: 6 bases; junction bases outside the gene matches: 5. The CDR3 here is CASSEQGAGNSPLHF. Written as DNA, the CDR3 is TGCGCCAGCAGCGAACAGGGGGCGGGTAATTCACCCCTCCACTTT.

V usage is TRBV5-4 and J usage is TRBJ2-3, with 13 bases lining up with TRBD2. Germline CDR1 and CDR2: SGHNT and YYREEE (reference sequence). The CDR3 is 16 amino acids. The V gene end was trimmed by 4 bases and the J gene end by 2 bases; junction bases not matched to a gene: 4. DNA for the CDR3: TGTGCCAGCAGCATTGGACTAGCGGGGGCCACAGATACGCAGTATTTT. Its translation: CASSIGLAGATDTQYF.

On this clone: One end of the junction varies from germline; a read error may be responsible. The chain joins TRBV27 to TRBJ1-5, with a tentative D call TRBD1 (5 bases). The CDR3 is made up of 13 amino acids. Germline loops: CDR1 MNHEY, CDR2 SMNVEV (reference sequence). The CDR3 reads CASCLAGGWPQHF. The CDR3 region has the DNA TGTGCCAGCTGTTTAGCGGGGGGATGGCCCCAGCATTTT.

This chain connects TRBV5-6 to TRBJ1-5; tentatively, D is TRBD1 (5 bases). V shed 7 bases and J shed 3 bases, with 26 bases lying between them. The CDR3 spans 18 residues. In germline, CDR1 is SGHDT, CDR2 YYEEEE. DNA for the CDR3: TGTGCCAGCCGAGTGCTTGGGTGGATGGGGGGAAACAATCAGCCCCAGCATTTT. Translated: CASRVLGWMGGNNQPQHF.

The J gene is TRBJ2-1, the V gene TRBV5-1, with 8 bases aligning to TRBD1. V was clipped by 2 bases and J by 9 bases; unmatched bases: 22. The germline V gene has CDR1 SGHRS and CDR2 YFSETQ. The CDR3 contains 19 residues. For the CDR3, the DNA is TGCGCCAGCAGCTTTGGGTCTTACCCGCCTAGACAGGGGACAAGTGAGCAGTTCTTC. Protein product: CASSFGSYPPRQGTSEQFF.

The CDR3 bases are TGTGCCAGCTCACCAGAGGGCATAATTAGCAATGAGCAGTTCTTC. This gives the protein CASSPEGIISNEQFF. The chain couples TRBV18 to TRBJ2-1; possible D gene TRBD2, 5 bases. CDR1 is KGHSH, CDR2 LQKENI, per germline. V shed 2 bases and J shed 6 bases, with 14 bases lying between them. This CDR3 spans 15 amino acids.

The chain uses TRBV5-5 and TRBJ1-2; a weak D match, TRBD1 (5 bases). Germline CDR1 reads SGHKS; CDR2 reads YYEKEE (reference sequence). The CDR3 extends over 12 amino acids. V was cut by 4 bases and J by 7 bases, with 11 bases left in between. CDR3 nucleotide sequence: TGTGCCAGCAGCCTGGCCGGGGGTGGCTACACCTTC. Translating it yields CASSLAGGGYTF.